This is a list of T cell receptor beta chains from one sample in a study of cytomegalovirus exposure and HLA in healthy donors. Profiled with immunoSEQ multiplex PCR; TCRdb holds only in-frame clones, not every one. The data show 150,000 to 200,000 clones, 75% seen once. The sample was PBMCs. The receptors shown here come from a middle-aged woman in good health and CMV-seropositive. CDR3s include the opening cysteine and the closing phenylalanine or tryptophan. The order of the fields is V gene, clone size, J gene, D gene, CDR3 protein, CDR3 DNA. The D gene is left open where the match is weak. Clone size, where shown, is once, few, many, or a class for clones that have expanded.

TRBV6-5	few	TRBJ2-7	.	CASRGTTYEQYF	TGTGCCAGCAGAGGAACTACCTACGAGCAGTACTTC
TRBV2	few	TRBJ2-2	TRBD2	CASSELWLAGGLGELFF	TGTGCCAGCAGTGAATTGTGGCTAGCGGGAGGCCTCGGGGAGCTGTTTTTT
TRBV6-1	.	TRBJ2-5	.	CASITTGRGETQYF	TGTGCCAGCATTACGACAGGGCGGGGAGAGACCCAGTACTTC
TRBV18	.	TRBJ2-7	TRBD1	CASSPRTGGASDEQYF	TGTGCCAGCTCACCTAGGACAGGGGGCGCAAGCGACGAGCAGTACTTC
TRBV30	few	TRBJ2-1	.	CAWTQPYNEQFF	TGTGCCTGGACACAGCCCTACAATGAGCAGTTCTTC
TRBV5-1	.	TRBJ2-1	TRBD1	CASSTGQGAFNEQFF	TGCGCCAGCAGCACGGGACAGGGGGCTTTCAATGAGCAGTTCTTC
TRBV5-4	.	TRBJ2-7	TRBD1	CASSHPTGHEQYF	TGTGCCAGCAGTCATCCGACAGGGCACGAGCAGTACTTC
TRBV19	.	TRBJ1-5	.	CASSMVRSQPQHF	TGTGCCAGTAGTATGGTCAGGTCCCAGCCCCAGCATTTT
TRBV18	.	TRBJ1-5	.	CASSIGQLRPQHF	TGTGCCAGCTCAATCGGACAGTTAAGGCCCCAGCATTTT
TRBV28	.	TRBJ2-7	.	CASSPGTGNYEQYF	TGTGCCAGCAGTCCCGGGACTGGGAACTACGAGCAGTACTTC
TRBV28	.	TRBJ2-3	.	CASSSQGYGTDTQYF	TGTGCCAGCAGTTCCCAGGGGTACGGGACAGATACGCAGTATTTT
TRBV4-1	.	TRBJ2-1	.	CASSQDRTVLNNEQFF	TGCGCCAGCAGCCAAGATCGGACTGTTCTTAACAATGAGCAGTTCTTC
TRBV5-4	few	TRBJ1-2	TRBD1	CASSPTGGDYGYTF	TGTGCCAGCAGCCCGACAGGGGGGGACTATGGCTACACCTTC
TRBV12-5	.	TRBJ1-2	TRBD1	CASGLIRLGGTGVYGYTF	TGTGCTAGTGGTTTGATCCGCCTGGGAGGGACAGGGGTCTATGGCTACACCTTC
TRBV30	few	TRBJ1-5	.	CAWNLGSNQPQHF	TGTGCCTGGAATCTCGGGAGCAATCAGCCCCAGCATTTT